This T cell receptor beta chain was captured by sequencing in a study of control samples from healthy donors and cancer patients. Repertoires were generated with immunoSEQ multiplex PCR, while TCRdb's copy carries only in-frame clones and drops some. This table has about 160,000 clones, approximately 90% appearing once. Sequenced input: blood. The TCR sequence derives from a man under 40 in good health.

CDR3 DNA: TGCGCCAGCAGTGCCCGAACGGGGGACAATGAGCAGTTCTTC. This codes for CASSARTGDNEQFF. The chain employs TRBV4-1 and TRBJ2-1; weak D call: TRBD2 (6 bases). The CDR3 has 14 residues. With 6 bases removed from V and 5 bases from J, the gap between germline ends came to 14 bases. CDR1 and CDR2 from the germline V gene are MGHRA and YSYEKL.